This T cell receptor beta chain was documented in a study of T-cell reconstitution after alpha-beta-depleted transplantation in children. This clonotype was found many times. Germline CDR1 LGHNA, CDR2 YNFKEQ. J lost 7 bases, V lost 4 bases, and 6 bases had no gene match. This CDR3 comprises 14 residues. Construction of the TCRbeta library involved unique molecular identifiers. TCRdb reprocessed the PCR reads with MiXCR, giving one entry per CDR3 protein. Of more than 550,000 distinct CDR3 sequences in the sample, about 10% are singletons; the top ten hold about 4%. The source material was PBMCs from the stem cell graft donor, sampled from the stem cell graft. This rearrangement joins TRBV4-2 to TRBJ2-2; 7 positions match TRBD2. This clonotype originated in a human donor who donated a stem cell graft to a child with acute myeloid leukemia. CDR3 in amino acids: CASSPRVAGGELFF. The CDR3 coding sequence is TGTGCCAGCAGCCCCCGGGTAGCGGGCGGGGAGCTGTTTTTT.